Listed below are T cell receptor beta chains from one sample, sequenced in a study of blood T cell repertoires in COVID-19. The data were produced by immunoSEQ multiplex PCR, yet TCRdb's version contains in-frame clones alone and is incomplete. The data hold about 81,000 clones, with just over 85% observed a single time. Specimen: peripheral blood. These receptors were obtained from a woman aged 80 or over with acute or convalescent COVID-19. The CDR3 runs from the conserved cysteine through the conserved F or W. Fields, in order: V gene, D gene, clone size, J gene, CDR3 protein, CDR3 DNA. D genes are given only for firm matches. Some rows have no size entry. The others give once, few or many, or a class for an expanded clone.

v_gene: TRBV29-1
d_gene: TRBD1
abundance: few
j_gene: TRBJ1-2
CDR3aa: CSVRDRLYGYTF
CDR3nt: TGCAGCGTCCGGGACAGACTCTATGGCTACACCTTC

v_gene: TRBV19
d_gene: TRBD1
abundance: NA
j_gene: TRBJ1-4
CDR3aa: CASAPGQLPTNEKLFF
CDR3nt: TGTGCCAGTGCACCGGGACAGCTCCCAACTAATGAAAAACTGTTTTTT

v_gene: TRBV25-1
d_gene: TRBD2
abundance: NA
j_gene: TRBJ2-7
CDR3aa: CASRTSGGYEQYF
CDR3nt: TGTGCCAGCAGGACAAGCGGGGGCTACGAGCAGTACTTC

v_gene: TRBV6-2/TRBV6-3
d_gene: TRBD1
abundance: NA
j_gene: TRBJ2-1
CDR3aa: CASSPLPTGGSYNEQFF
CDR3nt: TGTGCCAGCAGTCCCCTCCCAACAGGGGGCTCCTACAATGAGCAGTTCTTC

v_gene: TRBV2
d_gene: TRBD2
abundance: NA
j_gene: TRBJ2-2
CDR3aa: CASSARERVRPGELFF
CDR3nt: TGTGCCAGCAGTGCGCGGGAGAGGGTTCGCCCCGGGGAGCTGTTTTTT

v_gene: TRBV6-5
d_gene: NA
abundance: NA
j_gene: TRBJ1-2
CDR3aa: CASSKTGSEGYTF
CDR3nt: TGTGCCAGCAGTAAGACAGGTTCGGAGGGCTACACCTTC

v_gene: TRBV7-6
d_gene: NA
abundance: NA
j_gene: TRBJ2-6
CDR3aa: CASSPSRYSGANVLTF
CDR3nt: TGTGCCAGCAGCCCTAGCCGGTACTCTGGGGCCAACGTCCTGACTTTC

v_gene: TRBV30
d_gene: NA
abundance: few
j_gene: TRBJ1-4
CDR3aa: CAWTKLTGEKLFF
CDR3nt: TGTGCCTGGACCAAGTTGACGGGGGAAAAACTGTTTTTT

v_gene: TRBV5-4
d_gene: NA
abundance: NA
j_gene: TRBJ1-1
CDR3aa: CASSLRGGSTEAFF
CDR3nt: TGTGCCAGCAGTCTGAGGGGGGGAAGCACTGAAGCTTTCTTT

v_gene: TRBV18
d_gene: TRBD1
abundance: NA
j_gene: TRBJ2-3
CDR3aa: CASSPWQGVTDTQYF
CDR3nt: TGTGCCAGCTCACCATGGCAGGGGGTGACAGATACGCAGTATTTT

v_gene: TRBV3-1/TRBV3-2
d_gene: NA
abundance: few
j_gene: TRBJ2-2
CDR3aa: CASSPKAAAGELFF
CDR3nt: TGTGCCAGCAGCCCGAAGGCGGCGGCCGGGGAGCTGTTTTTT

v_gene: TRBV11-2
d_gene: TRBD2
abundance: NA
j_gene: TRBJ2-7
CDR3aa: CASSSPGLAGGIEQYF
CDR3nt: TGTGCCAGCAGCTCCCCGGGACTAGCGGGGGGTATCGAGCAGTACTTC

v_gene: TRBV24-1
d_gene: NA
abundance: NA
j_gene: TRBJ2-1
CDR3aa: CATSDNQQWIF
CDR3nt: TGTGCCACCAGTGATAATCAACAGTGGATCTTC

v_gene: TRBV19
d_gene: TRBD2
abundance: few
j_gene: TRBJ2-5
CDR3aa: CASSIGLAGGQETQYF
CDR3nt: TGTGCCAGTAGTATAGGCCTAGCGGGGGGTCAAGAGACCCAGTACTTC

v_gene: TRBV19
d_gene: NA
abundance: few
j_gene: TRBJ1-1
CDR3aa: CASSIGGQRDTEAFF
CDR3nt: TGTGCCAGTAGTATAGGAGGGCAGAGGGACACTGAAGCTTTCTTT

v_gene: TRBV3-1/TRBV3-2
d_gene: TRBD2
abundance: NA
j_gene: TRBJ2-2
CDR3aa: CASSQVSLGLAGDGELFF
CDR3nt: TGTGCCAGCAGCCAAGTGTCATTAGGACTAGCGGGGGACGGGGAGCTGTTTTTT

v_gene: TRBV29-1
d_gene: TRBD1
abundance: medium-sized
j_gene: TRBJ2-2
CDR3aa: CSVATGELIGELFF
CDR3nt: TGCAGCGTTGCGACAGGGGAGCTTATCGGGGAGCTGTTTTTT

v_gene: TRBV7-9
d_gene: TRBD1
abundance: NA
j_gene: TRBJ1-1
CDR3aa: CASSQGGNTEAFF
CDR3nt: TGTGCCAGCAGCCAGGGGGGGAACACTGAAGCTTTCTTT

v_gene: TRBV19
d_gene: NA
abundance: NA
j_gene: TRBJ1-2
CDR3aa: CATRPRSGTSSNYGYTF
CDR3nt: TGTGCCACCCGACCCCGCAGCGGGACGTCCTCTAACTATGGCTACACCTTC

v_gene: TRBV6-6
d_gene: TRBD1
abundance: NA
j_gene: TRBJ2-2
CDR3aa: CASRRDRGAGTGELFF
CDR3nt: TGTGCCAGCAGACGCGACAGGGGGGCTGGCACCGGGGAGCTGTTTTTT

v_gene: TRBV5-1
d_gene: NA
abundance: NA
j_gene: TRBJ2-7
CDR3aa: CASSVDNTPYEQYF
CDR3nt: TGCGCCAGCAGCGTGGACAACACCCCCTACGAGCAGTACTTC

v_gene: TRBV7-3
d_gene: NA
abundance: NA
j_gene: TRBJ2-5
CDR3aa: CASSTSGGGETQYF
CDR3nt: TGTGCCAGCAGCACCAGCGGTGGGGGGGAGACCCAGTACTTC

v_gene: TRBV19
d_gene: NA
abundance: NA
j_gene: TRBJ1-5
CDR3aa: CASSNRGQPQHF
CDR3nt: TGTGCCAGTAGTAATAGAGGTCAGCCCCAGCATTTT

v_gene: TRBV7-2
d_gene: NA
abundance: NA
j_gene: TRBJ1-5
CDR3aa: CASSFHSNQPQHF
CDR3nt: TGTGCCAGCAGCTTTCATAGCAATCAGCCCCAGCATTTT